A single sample is the source of the 26 T cell receptor beta chains below, sequenced in a study of neurological immune-mediated disorders. TCRdb independently ran MiXCR on the 5' RACE reads; one entry per CDR3 protein. The data show roughly 13,000 distinct CDR3 sequences, more than 9% seen once. The sample consisted of PBMCs. The receptors come from a middle-aged woman in good health.

This clonotype was counted ten times or more. This chain joins TRBV7-2 and TRBJ2-3; D is unresolved. Trimming took 1 base from V and 1 from J, leaving 3 bases between them. The CDR3 sequence is 13 residues long. Germline V gene lookup returns CDR1 SGHTA and CDR2 FQGNSA. The CDR3 nucleotides read TGTGCCAGCAGCTTAGACCGCACAGATACGCAGTATTTT. Its protein is CASSLDRTDTQYF.

There are a few counts of this clonotype. The chain links TRBV7-8 to TRBJ2-2; 10 nucleotides match TRBD1. CDR3 length equals 15 residues. Trimming at V came to 3 bases and at J to 4 bases, leaving 2 bases not matched to a gene. Per the germline V gene, CDR1 is SGHVS and CDR2 is FQNEAQ. CDR3 sequence: CASSFGTGVTGELFF. The CDR3 coding sequence is TGTGCCAGCAGCTTCGGGACAGGGGTCACCGGGGAGCTGTTTTTT. Based on the CDR3 plus reference TRBV7-8 and TRBJ2-2, the full variable domain is GAGVSQSPRYKVAKRGQDVALRCDPISGHVSLFWYQQALGQGPEFLTYFQNEAQLDKSGLPSDRFFAERPEGSVSTLKIQRTQQEDSAVYLCASSFGTGVTGELFFGEGSRLTVL.

This clonotype came up many times. The chain is built from TRBV7-6 and TRBJ2-7; possibly TRBD1 for D (5 bases). CDR3 length equals 14 residues. Per the germline V gene, CDR1 is SGHVS and CDR2 is FNYEAQ. Trimming removed 0 bases at V and 2 bases at J, with 8 bases between. CDR3 residues: CASSLAQGPYEQYF. The CDR3 DNA is TGTGCCAGCAGCTTAGCGCAGGGTCCCTACGAGCAGTACTTC.

There are many counts of this clonotype. V is TRBV5-1 and J is TRBJ2-1; D is undetermined. The V gene's germline CDR1 is SGHRS and CDR2 YFSETQ. V was pared by 0 bases and J by 6 bases, with 4 bases between. The CDR3 has 12 residues. CDR3 loop: CASSLAVNEQFF. CDR3 sequence (DNA): TGCGCCAGCAGCTTGGCGGTCAATGAGCAGTTCTTC.

The J gene is TRBJ2-2, the V gene TRBV28; either TRBD1 or TRBD2 may fit D (5 bases each). V lost 4 bases, J lost 2 bases, and 20 bases lay in between. This CDR3 contains 18 residues. Germline CDR1 and CDR2: MDHEN and SYDVKM. The CDR3 coding sequence is TGTGCCAGCAGTTCTACTTCCGGGACCTTCCACAACACCGGGGAGCTGTTTTTT. This translates into CASSSTSGTFHNTGELFF.

This clonotype was counted ten times or more. The chain uses TRBV3-1 and TRBJ1-1; D is possibly TRBD1 (6 bases). The V end was cut by 1 base, the J end by 8 bases, with 11 bases between. Germline lookup yields CDR1 LGHDT and CDR2 YNNKEL (reference sequence). This CDR3 spans 13 amino acids. The CDR3: CASSQARGEEAFF. In DNA form, the CDR3 reads TGTGCCAGCAGCCAAGCCAGGGGCGAAGAAGCTTTCTTT.

This clonotype was seen many times. The rearrangement uses TRBV5-1 and TRBJ1-4; D unresolved. With 0 bases removed from V and 7 bases from J, the gap between germline ends came to 13 bases. Germline CDR1 SGHRS, CDR2 YFSETQ. This CDR3 spans 15 amino acids. CDR3: CASSLEQASSEKLFF. The CDR3 coding sequence is TGCGCCAGCAGCTTGGAGCAGGCATCGAGTGAAAAACTGTTTTTT.

Many counts were recorded for this clonotype. The chain couples TRBV10-2 to TRBJ2-7; tentatively, D is TRBD1 or TRBD2 (5 bases each). The CDR3 spans 13 residues. Per germline, CDR1 WSHSY and CDR2 SAAADI. Trimming took 10 bases from V and 6 from J, leaving 19 bases between them. The CDR3 loop reads CAIQPGPLAEQYF. CDR3 nucleotide sequence: TGCGCCATACAGCCGGGGCCCCTAGCCGAGCAGTACTTC.

This clonotype has at least ten counts. The chain combines TRBV20-1 with TRBJ1-2, with D perhaps matching TRBD1 (5 bases). Germline lookup yields CDR1 DFQATT and CDR2 SNEGSKA (reference sequence). The CDR3 totals 14 residues. V was clipped by 3 bases and J by 0 bases, with 11 bases between them. DNA of the CDR3: TGCAGTGCTAGTGATGGGGACCCTAACTATGGCTACACCTTC. This gives the protein CSASDGDPNYGYTF.

This clonotype was found many times. V and J are TRBV6-4 and TRBJ2-3; the D is unclear. V lost 4 bases and J 5 bases, leaving 10 bases between the germline ends. The CDR3 is 13 residues long. Germline CDR1 reads MRHNA; CDR2 reads SNTAGT. The CDR3 reads CASSGSAKDTQYF. CDR3 sequence (DNA): TGTGCCAGCAGTGGATCCGCCAAAGATACGCAGTATTTT.

This clonotype was seen many times. The rearrangement uses TRBV4-1 and TRBJ1-6; D is undetermined. The V gene lost 0 bases and the J gene lost 9 bases, with 15 bases spanning the gap. CDR1 is MGHRA, CDR2 YSYEKL, per germline. This CDR3 spans 16 amino acids. The DNA of the CDR3 is TGCGCCAGCAGCCAAGAGCCGGCACAGCGAATTTCACCCCTCCACTTT. Translation: CASSQEPAQRISPLHF.

The table lists this clonotype with a few counts. The chain joins TRBV12-3 or TRBV12-4 to TRBJ1-5; D possibly corresponds to TRBD1 (6 bases). The germline V and J ends were trimmed by 7 bases and 0 bases, with 16 bases remaining between them. The CDR3 has 16 amino acids. CDR3 DNA: TGTGCCAGCACCGGGACAAGGGTGGGTAGCAATCAGCCCCAGCATTTT. This codes for CASTGTRVGSNQPQHF.

The sample holds many counts of this clonotype. The chain uses TRBV20-1 and TRBJ2-5, with D possibly being TRBD2 (6 bases). V was pared by 5 bases and J by 2 bases, with 12 bases between. The CDR3 contains 13 residues. CDR1 and CDR2 from the germline V gene are DFQATT and SNEGSKA (reference sequence). Written as DNA, the CDR3 is TGCAGTGCTTCCGGGACTTATCAAGAGACCCAGTACTTC. Amino acids: CSASGTYQETQYF.

In this sample, this clonotype turned up many times. The chain links TRBV19 to TRBJ1-1; D might be TRBD1 (5 bases). Between the trimmed V and J ends, which lost 5 bases and 1 base, there was a span of 14 bases. Germline V gene sequence: CDR1 LNHDA, CDR2 SQIVND (reference sequence). The CDR3 contains 15 residues. The DNA for the CDR3 is TGTGCCAGTAGTTTCGGGGGGAGCCCGAACACTGAAGCTTTCTTT. Translation: CASSFGGSPNTEAFF.

The rearrangement uses TRBV27 and TRBJ2-1; TRBD1 might be the D (5 bases). With 0 bases removed from V and 2 bases from J, the gap between germline ends came to 8 bases. Germline CDR1 and CDR2: MNHEY and SMNVEV (reference sequence). This CDR3 spans 15 amino acids. The CDR3 coding sequence is TGTGCCAGCAGTTTATCCACAGGAACCTACAATGAGCAGTTCTTC. It yields the protein CASSLSTGTYNEQFF.

This clonotype was recorded many times. This rearrangement joins TRBV12-3 or TRBV12-4 to TRBJ2-7; 7 bases align to TRBD1. After removal of 5 bases from V and 3 bases from J, the junction contained 4 bases not matched to a gene. This CDR3 contains 13 residues. As DNA, the CDR3 is TGTGCCAGCAGTCCACAGGGGATCTACGAGCAGTACTTC. Translation gives CASSPQGIYEQYF.

This clonotype was counted many times. The chain has TRBV5-1 and TRBJ2-7; D assignment may be TRBD1 or TRBD2 (5 bases each). The V gene lost 3 bases and the J gene lost 4 bases, with 14 bases spanning the gap. The CDR3 sequence is 14 residues long. The germline V gene has CDR1 SGHRS and CDR2 YFSETQ. CDR3 DNA sequence: TGCGCCAGCAGCTCGAGGGGCGGTGAATACGAGCAGTACTTC. Translating it yields CASSSRGGEYEQYF.

In its sample, this clonotype was seen many times. The chain links TRBV20-1 to TRBJ2-3; 8 bases are shared with TRBD1. This CDR3 is built from 18 residues. The trim removed 5 bases at V and 2 bases at J, leaving 18 bases unmatched. In germline, CDR1 is DFQATT, CDR2 SNEGSKA (reference sequence). In nucleotides, the CDR3 is TGCAGTGCTGCGGCCCCTTTCCCTGTGACAGGGGACACAGATACGCAGTATTTT. Residues: CSAAAPFPVTGDTDTQYF.

This clonotype was counted ten times or more. The chain is built from TRBV11-2 and TRBJ2-5; D is ambiguous. Germline-derived CDR1 and CDR2 are SGHAT and FQNNGV. V lost 2 bases to trimming and J lost 5 bases, with 3 bases between them. The CDR3 totals 11 residues. The DNA for the CDR3 is TGTGCCAGCAGCTTAATGGAGACCCAGTACTTC. Residues: CASSLMETQYF.

This clonotype occurred many times. The chain uses TRBV7-2 and TRBJ2-1; 10 bases match TRBD2. Germline assignment: CDR1 SGHTA and CDR2 FQGNSA. The junction had 4 bases not matched to a gene; V was cut back by 1 base and J by 7 bases. The CDR3 consists of 15 residues. The CDR3 is CASSLGAGGFNEQFF. The CDR3 DNA follows: TGTGCCAGCAGCTTAGGAGCGGGAGGGTTTAATGAGCAGTTCTTC.

This clonotype was counted many times. V and J are TRBV4-1 and TRBJ2-3; 8 bases are shared with TRBD1. The CDR3 totals 17 residues. CDR1 and CDR2 (germline): MGHRA, YSYEKL. The ends lost 4 bases at V and 2 bases at J; junction bases unmatched: 11. As DNA, the CDR3 is TGCGCCAGCAGCCGAAGTAAGGGACAGGCCAACACAGATACGCAGTATTTT. Protein: CASSRSKGQANTDTQYF.

Many counts were recorded for this clonotype. This chain uses TRBV7-9 with TRBJ2-5; a possible D gene is TRBD1 (6 bases). This CDR3 is 13 amino acids long. Germline V gives CDR1 SEHNR, CDR2 FQNEAQ (reference sequence). V was trimmed by 8 bases and J by 2 bases, leaving 12 bases between them. The CDR3 DNA reads TGTGCCAGCGCCTCAGGGGTACAAGAGACCCAGTACTTC. Translated: CASASGVQETQYF.

The J gene is TRBJ2-7, the V gene TRBV11-2, with a possible D match to TRBD1 (6 bases). Looked up from germline, CDR1 is SGHAT and CDR2 is FQNNGV. The CDR3 consists of 14 residues. The V end lost 5 bases, the J end lost 5 bases, and 16 bases lay between the germline ends. The CDR3 DNA follows: TGTGCCAGCAGCCCGCCAGGGGTTCGGCACGAGCAGTACTTC. This translates into CASSPPGVRHEQYF. Using reference TRBV11-2 and TRBJ2-7 for the parts outside the CDR3, the full variable domain is EAGVAQSPRYKIIEKRQSVAFWCNPISGHATLYWYQQILGQGPKLLIQFQNNGVVDDSQLPKDRFSAERLKGVDSTLKIQPAKLEDSAVYLCASSPPGVRHEQYFGPGTRLTVT.

This clonotype has ten or more counts. The chain recombines TRBV5-1 with TRBJ2-5; 7 bases match TRBD2. Trimming at V came to 2 bases and at J to 6 bases, leaving 10 bases not matched to a gene. Germline V gene sequence: CDR1 SGHRS, CDR2 YFSETQ. The CDR3 is made up of 15 amino acids. CDR3 region: CASSFGPSGLQTQYF. The CDR3 region has the DNA TGCGCCAGCAGCTTTGGGCCTAGCGGACTGCAGACCCAGTACTTC.

This clonotype was found many times. J is TRBJ2-3 and V is TRBV12-3 or TRBV12-4; 8 bases map to TRBD1. V shed 5 bases and J 7 bases; nucleotides not matched to a gene: 8. This CDR3 has 14 residues. The chain's CDR3 is CASSPGGAENTQYF. Here the CDR3 DNA reads TGTGCCAGCAGTCCAGGGGGCGCGGAGAATACGCAGTATTTT.

This clonotype is medium-sized in the sample. This chain connects TRBV5-1 to TRBJ2-1; D is unclear. Germline V gene lookup returns CDR1 SGHRS and CDR2 YFSETQ. V lost 5 bases, J lost 4 bases, and 13 bases lay in between. This CDR3 has 14 residues. CDR3 protein: CASSFGFDYNEQFF. CDR3 bases: TGCGCCAGCAGTTTCGGTTTTGATTACAATGAGCAGTTCTTC.